These T cell receptor beta chains were read from a single sample in a study of T cell repertoires in aging, cancer and after chemotherapy. TCRdb analysed the multiplex PCR reads with MiXCR anew, one entry per CDR3 protein. Of around 10,000 distinct CDR3 sequences in the sample, 32% are singletons; the top ten hold approximately 3.4%. Sequenced material: blood. All receptors derive from a human donor in good health. CDR3s include the opening cysteine and the closing phenylalanine or tryptophan.

v_gene	j_gene	CDR3aa
TRBV12-3/TRBV12-4	TRBJ1-5	CASSRPGQIDQPQHF
TRBV12-3/TRBV12-4	TRBJ2-3	CASTRPVSGTDTQYF
TRBV6-5	TRBJ2-7	CASSSTLAGGGQYF
TRBV6-1	TRBJ1-5	CASRRTDQPQHF
TRBV4-3	TRBJ2-1	CASSQGSGSRADNEQFF
TRBV29-1	TRBJ1-1	CSVGVLEAFF
TRBV27	TRBJ2-7	CASSSGTSYLEQYF
TRBV5-6	TRBJ1-1	CASSPPYRGTEAFF
TRBV18	TRBJ1-2	CASSPTVVQGKYGYTF
TRBV15	TRBJ2-5	CATSRGEETQYF
TRBV30	TRBJ2-7	CAWIPPRGRYYEQYF
TRBV6-5	TRBJ1-4	CASTSNPRGGQGEEKLFF
TRBV6-5	TRBJ2-7	CASSGDYEQYF
TRBV6-5	TRBJ1-6	CASSQYGPGRSYNSPLHF
TRBV6-1	TRBJ1-4	CASSNREANEKLFF
TRBV10-3	TRBJ1-2	CAITQGAPDGYTF
TRBV6-5	TRBJ1-2	CASSYGQGVHGYTF
TRBV6-5	TRBJ2-7	CASSYRQRSEQYF
TRBV29-1	TRBJ2-7	CSAGAGSSYEQYF
TRBV5-1	TRBJ1-1	CASSFQGPVLEAFF
TRBV27	TRBJ2-1	CASSGSGLAGGPPVF
TRBV10-3	TRBJ2-7	CAIRQGTYEQYF
TRBV29-1	TRBJ1-2	CSVVGGNYGYTF
TRBV6-5	TRBJ1-1	CASRPITGSGTEAFF
TRBV24-1	TRBJ2-2	CATSDPTGTGRSGELFF
TRBV11-3	TRBJ2-7	CASSGGTGSIYEQYF
TRBV29-1	TRBJ2-5	CSVDEGRTSGEPTQYF
TRBV6-6	TRBJ1-5	CASSPPGDGNQPQHF